A selection of T cell receptor beta chains follows, all from one sample in a study of blood T cell repertoires in COVID-19. Produced via immunoSEQ multiplex PCR; TCRdb's table is partial and in-frame only. The table records 75,000 to 95,000 clones, 87% of them present only once. Material for sequencing was peripheral blood. All receptors come from a man aged 55 to 70 with acute or convalescent COVID-19. Each CDR3 is given with its conserved first and last residue. Fields, in order: D gene, V gene, clone size, J gene, CDR3 DNA, CDR3 protein. The D gene is left open where the match is weak. Some rows have no size entry. The others give once, few or many, or a class for an expanded clone.

.	TRBV15	.	TRBJ2-5	TGTGCCACCAGCAGAGATTCGGTTGTAGGGGGTGAGACCCAGTACTTC	CATSRDSVVGGETQYF
TRBD1	TRBV7-2	.	TRBJ1-5	TGTGCCAGCAGCCCGGGACAGGGGGCTGCTAATCAGCCCCAGCATTTT	CASSPGQGAANQPQHF
.	TRBV27	.	TRBJ1-5	TGTGCCAGCAGTTTCCCTTCGGACACTCATAGCAATCAGCCCCAGCATTTT	CASSFPSDTHSNQPQHF
TRBD2	TRBV27	.	TRBJ2-3	TGTGCCAGCAGTACGGGGACTAGCGGGGGGGATACGCAGTATTTT	CASSTGTSGGDTQYF
TRBD1	TRBV11-2	.	TRBJ1-2	TGTGCCAGCAGCTTAGGACAGGGGGCGGCTGGCTACACCTTC	CASSLGQGAAGYTF
TRBD1	TRBV3-1/TRBV3-2	.	TRBJ1-1	TGTGCCAGCAGCCAGGGACAGGGGACTGAAGCTTTCTTT	CASSQGQGTEAFF
TRBD1	TRBV28	once	TRBJ1-1	TGTGCCAGCAGTAACCAGGGGGCCGTGGGGAACACTGAAGCTTTCTTT	CASSNQGAVGNTEAFF
TRBD2	TRBV19	once	TRBJ2-1	TGTGCCAGTAGTATAAGGAGACTAGCGGGTTACAATGAGCAGTTCTTC	CASSIRRLAGYNEQFF
.	TRBV9	.	TRBJ2-3	TGTGCCAGCACCCGGGGTTCCCCCGCAGATACGCAGTATTTT	CASTRGSPADTQYF
.	TRBV4-3	.	TRBJ1-4	TGCGCCAGCAGCCCGGGATTCAGGGAGGAGAGAGGTGAAAAACTGTTTTTT	CASSPGFREERGEKLFF
.	TRBV3-1/TRBV3-2	.	TRBJ1-2	TGTGCCAGCAGCCAAGGGCAGGGATATGGCTACACCTTC	CASSQGQGYGYTF
.	TRBV7-2	.	TRBJ1-5	TGTGCCAGCAGCCGAGGACAGCCTCAGCCCCAGCATTTT	CASSRGQPQPQHF
TRBD1	TRBV10-2	.	TRBJ1-2	TGCGCCAGCAGTGACGACAGGGAAGGTGGCTACACCTTC	CASSDDREGGYTF
.	TRBV6-4	.	TRBJ1-3	TGTGCCAGCAGTGAGACAGCTGGAGTCGACACCATATATTTT	CASSETAGVDTIYF
.	TRBV2	.	TRBJ2-2	TGTGCCACCCAAGAGCTTAACACCGGGGAGCTGTTTTTT	CATQELNTGELFF
TRBD1	TRBV6-5	.	TRBJ2-7	TGTGCCATCGGACAGGGCTTAAGCTCCTACGAGCAGTACTTC	CAIGQGLSSYEQYF
.	TRBV2	.	TRBJ1-2	TGTGCCAGCAGTCAAAACCAGAATGGCTACACCTTC	CASSQNQNGYTF
TRBD1	TRBV19	.	TRBJ1-5	TGTGCCAGTGGGGACAGATATAGCAATCAGCCCCAGCATTTT	CASGDRYSNQPQHF
TRBD1	TRBV4-1	.	TRBJ1-4	TGCGCCAGCAGCCAAGAATTCCGACAGGGGGCTGAAAAACTGTTTTTT	CASSQEFRQGAEKLFF
TRBD1	TRBV7-8	.	TRBJ1-5	TGTGCCAGCAGCCAACAGGGGGAATTGAGAGGTCAGCCCCAGCATTTT	CASSQQGELRGQPQHF
.	TRBV6-2/TRBV6-3	.	TRBJ1-3	TGTGCCAGCAGTCTGTACCAGGGGAGCTCTGGAAACACCATATATTTT	CASSLYQGSSGNTIYF
.	TRBV3-1/TRBV3-2	.	TRBJ2-1	TGTGCCAGCAGCCACTCGGACATTCCTGAGCAGTTCTTC	CASSHSDIPEQFF
.	TRBV4-1	.	TRBJ1-1	TGCGCCAGCAGCCAAGAACTGGGGGCGTTCAACACTGAAGCTTTCTTT	CASSQELGAFNTEAFF
.	TRBV11-2	.	TRBJ2-5	TGTGCCAGCAGCCTCCGACAGAAGGAGACCCAGTACTTC	CASSLRQKETQYF
.	TRBV6-4	.	TRBJ2-3	TGTGCCAGCAGTGCCGTTTCGCGGAACACAGATACGCAGTATTTT	CASSAVSRNTDTQYF
.	TRBV6-6	.	TRBJ1-5	TGTGCCAGCAGCACTACAGGGTTCAATCAGCCCCAGCATTTT	CASSTTGFNQPQHF
.	TRBV6-5	.	TRBJ1-2	TGTGCCAGCTGTCCTATCCCTAACTATGGCTACACCTTC	CASCPIPNYGYTF
TRBD2	TRBV6-5	.	TRBJ2-1	TGTGCCAGCAAGACTAGCGAAGACAATGAGCAGTTCTTC	CASKTSEDNEQFF
.	TRBV18	.	TRBJ1-4	TGTGCCAGCTCACCAGTGAGGAATGAAAAACTGTTTTTT	CASSPVRNEKLFF
TRBD2	TRBV5-5	.	TRBJ2-2	TGTGCCAGCAGCGCCACTAGCGGGGGCCGAACCGGGGAGCTGTTTTTT	CASSATSGGRTGELFF
.	TRBV7-8	.	TRBJ1-2	TGTGCCAGCAGCTTAAGAGATACTAACTATGGCTACACCTTC	CASSLRDTNYGYTF
.	TRBV4-2	.	TRBJ2-1	TGTGCCAGCAGCCAAGATTTGGACATTAACAATGAGCAGTTCTTC	CASSQDLDINNEQFF
TRBD1	TRBV5-4	.	TRBJ2-7	TGTGCCAGCAGCTTGACCGGGACAGGGGGCGAGCAGTACTTC	CASSLTGTGGEQYF
TRBD2	TRBV18	few	TRBJ2-1	TGTGCCAGCTCACCACCTAGCGGGAGATTACTGGACAATGAGCAGTTCTTC	CASSPPSGRLLDNEQFF
.	TRBV15	.	TRBJ1-6	TGTGCCACCAGCATTACAGAGAATTCACCCCTCCACTTT	CATSITENSPLHF
.	TRBV19	.	TRBJ1-5	TGTGCCAGTATCGGGTGGGGCTTAAAGAAAAATCAGCCCCAGCATTTT	CASIGWGLKKNQPQHF
TRBD2	TRBV20-1	.	TRBJ2-3	TGCAGTGCTAGTCTAGCGGGGGGGAGCACAGATACGCAGTATTTT	CSASLAGGSTDTQYF